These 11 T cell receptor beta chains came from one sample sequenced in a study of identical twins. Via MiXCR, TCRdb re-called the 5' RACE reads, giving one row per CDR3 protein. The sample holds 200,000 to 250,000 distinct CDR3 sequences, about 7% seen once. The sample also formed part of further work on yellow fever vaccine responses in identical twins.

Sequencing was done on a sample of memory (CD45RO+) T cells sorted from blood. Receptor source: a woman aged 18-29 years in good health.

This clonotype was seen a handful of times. The CDR3 DNA follows: TGTGCCAGCAGCCGGGGACAGGTTAATGAAAAACTGTTTTTT. As protein: CASSRGQVNEKLFF. The chain recombines TRBV3-1 with TRBJ1-4, with 8 bases that match TRBD1. The junction had 2 bases not matched to a gene; V was cut back by 4 bases and J by 4 bases. The V gene's germline CDR1 is LGHDT and CDR2 YNNKEL (reference sequence). The CDR3 consists of 14 residues.

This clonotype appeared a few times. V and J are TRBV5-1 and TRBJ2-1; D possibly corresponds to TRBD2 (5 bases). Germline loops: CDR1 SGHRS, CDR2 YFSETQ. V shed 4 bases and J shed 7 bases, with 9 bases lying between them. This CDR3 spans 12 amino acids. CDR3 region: CASSRTGNEQFF. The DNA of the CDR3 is TGCGCCAGCAGCCGGACGGGAAATGAGCAGTTCTTC.

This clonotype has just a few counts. In nucleotides, the CDR3 is TGTGCCAGCAGTGAAATTGGAGAGCGGGGGACAGATACGCAGTATTTT. Amino acids: CASSEIGERGTDTQYF. This chain links TRBV6-1 with TRBJ2-3; 8 bases are shared with TRBD2. The V gene's germline CDR1 is MNHNS and CDR2 SASEGT. The CDR3 is 16 amino acids. Trimming at V came to 2 bases and at J to 3 bases, leaving 7 bases not matched to a gene.

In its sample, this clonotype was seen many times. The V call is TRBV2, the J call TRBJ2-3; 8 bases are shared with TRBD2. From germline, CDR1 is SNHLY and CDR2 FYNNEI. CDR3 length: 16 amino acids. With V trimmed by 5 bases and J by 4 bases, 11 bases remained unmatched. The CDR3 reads CASSRILAERSDTQYF. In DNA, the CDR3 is TGTGCCAGCAGTCGGATACTAGCGGAGCGGTCAGATACGCAGTATTTT.

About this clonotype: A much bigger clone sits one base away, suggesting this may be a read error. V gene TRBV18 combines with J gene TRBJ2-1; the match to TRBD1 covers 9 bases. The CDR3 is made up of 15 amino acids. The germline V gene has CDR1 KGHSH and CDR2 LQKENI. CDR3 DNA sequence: TGTGCCAGCTCACCGGGACAGGGCACCTACAATAAGCAGTTCTTC. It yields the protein CASSPGQGTYNKQFF.

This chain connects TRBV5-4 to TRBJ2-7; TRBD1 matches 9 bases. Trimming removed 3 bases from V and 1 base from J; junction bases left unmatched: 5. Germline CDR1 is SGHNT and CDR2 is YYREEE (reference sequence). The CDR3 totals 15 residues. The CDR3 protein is CASSWGQGKSYEQYF. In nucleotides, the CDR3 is TGTGCCAGCAGCTGGGGACAGGGAAAGTCCTACGAGCAGTACTTC.

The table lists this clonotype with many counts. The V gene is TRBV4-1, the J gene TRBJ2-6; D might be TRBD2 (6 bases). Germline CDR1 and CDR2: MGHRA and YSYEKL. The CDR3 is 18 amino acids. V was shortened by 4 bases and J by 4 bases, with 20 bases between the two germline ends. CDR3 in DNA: TGCGCCAGCAGCCTTAGGCGGGAAGGCTCATCCGGGGCCAACGTCCTGACTTTC. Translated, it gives CASSLRREGSSGANVLTF.

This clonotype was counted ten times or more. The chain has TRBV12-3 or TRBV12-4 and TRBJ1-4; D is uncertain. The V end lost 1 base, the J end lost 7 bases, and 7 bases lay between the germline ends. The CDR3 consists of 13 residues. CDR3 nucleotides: TGTGCCAGCAGTTTAGGTGCCAGTGAAAAACTGTTTTTT. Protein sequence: CASSLGASEKLFF.

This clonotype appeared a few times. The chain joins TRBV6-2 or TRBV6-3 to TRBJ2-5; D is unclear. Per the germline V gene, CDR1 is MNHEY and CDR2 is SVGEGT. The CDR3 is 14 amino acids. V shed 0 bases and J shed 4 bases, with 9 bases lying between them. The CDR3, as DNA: TGTGCCAGCAGTTACTCGAGGATGGGAGAGACCCAGTACTTC. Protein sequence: CASSYSRMGETQYF.

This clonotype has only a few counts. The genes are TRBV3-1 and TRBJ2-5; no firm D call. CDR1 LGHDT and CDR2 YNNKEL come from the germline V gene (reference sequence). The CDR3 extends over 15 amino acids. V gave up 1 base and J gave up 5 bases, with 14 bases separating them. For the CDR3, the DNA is TGTGCCAGCAGCCAAGCGGACCGAAGCCTGGAGACCCAGTACTTC. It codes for CASSQADRSLETQYF.

The CDR3 DNA sequence: TGTGCCAGCAGGGACCTGAACACTGAAGCTTTCTTT. It yields the protein CASRDLNTEAFF. The rearrangement links TRBV6-1 to TRBJ1-1; no definite D call. In germline, CDR1 is MNHNS, CDR2 SASEGT. V lost 6 bases and J lost 0, with 5 bases in between. The CDR3 consists of 12 residues.